The next 6 T cell receptor beta chains were all read from a single sample in a study of cytomegalovirus exposure and HLA in healthy donors (dated by TCRdb to 2017 to 2019). The library was generated by the immunoSEQ multiplex PCR assay. For the multiplex PCR, a mixture combining 60 forward primers for TCR Vbeta segments and 13 reverse primers for TCR Jbeta segments was used. The source is immuneACCESS, and TCRdb retained only in-frame sequences with V and J called. Part of the clones is not carried over; for the studies checked, unresolved V genes explain less than half of this, and the remainder is unexplained. The sample contains 110,000 to 150,000 clones, 75% of them found a single time. The top ten constitute 3% to 3.5% of the sample. Sequencing input: PBMCs. The origin of the receptors is a middle-aged man in good health and CMV-seronegative.

The rearrangement links TRBV19 to TRBJ2-5; D is ambiguous. The CDR3 is made up of 15 amino acids. Germline CDR1 LNHDA, CDR2 SQIVND (reference sequence). V lost 0 bases and J lost 0, with 8 bases in between. CDR3 DNA: TGTGCCAGTAGTATAGATCTAACAGACCAAGAGACCCAGTACTTC. This gives the protein CASSIDLTDQETQYF. The variable domain in full, with the rest retrieved from reference TRBV19 and TRBJ2-5, is DGGITQSPKYLFRKEGQNVTLSCEQNLNHDAMYWYRQDPGQGLRLIYYSQIVNDFQKGDIAEGYSVSREKKESFPLTVTSAQKNPTAFYLCASSIDLTDQETQYFGPGTRLLVL.

The chain couples TRBV12-5 to TRBJ1-3; D possibly corresponds to TRBD1 (5 bases). This CDR3 comprises 12 residues. CDR1 is LGHNT and CDR2 is FRNRAP in the germline V gene. CDR3 nucleotides: TGTGCCGGGGGGTTCTCTGGAAACACCATATATTTT. Its translation is CAGGFSGNTIYF.

V is TRBV9 and J is TRBJ2-7; D perhaps matches TRBD1 (6 bases). CDR3 length: 15 amino acids. The germline CDR1 and CDR2 sequences are SGDLS and YYNGEE. Trimming removed 3 bases from V and 2 bases from J, with 15 bases in between. CDR3 DNA: TGTGCCAGCAGCGGTGGACAGTCACGAGCCTACGAGCAGTACTTC. Residues: CASSGGQSRAYEQYF.

This chain uses TRBV7-7 with TRBJ2-1, with D possibly matching TRBD1 (6 bases). The CDR3 contains 16 residues. Trimming pared 1 base from V and 2 bases from J, leaving 12 bases between. CDR1 and CDR2 (germline): SSHAT, FNYEAQ (reference sequence). The CDR3 sequence: CASSLVLGAAYNEQFF. The CDR3 DNA reads TGTGCCAGCAGCTTAGTTTTGGGGGCCGCCTACAATGAGCAGTTCTTC.

V gene TRBV9 combines with J gene TRBJ2-3, with TRBD1 identical over 9 bases. The junction had 12 bases not matched to a gene; V was cut back by 4 bases and J by 3 bases. The CDR3 has 17 residues. The germline CDR1 and CDR2 sequences are SGDLS and YYNGEE. CDR3: CASSPSFGTGPTDTQYF. The CDR3 nucleotides read TGTGCCAGCAGCCCCTCGTTCGGGACAGGGCCGACAGATACGCAGTATTTT.

The chain links TRBV19 to TRBJ1-1; no clear D gene. Trimming pared 7 bases from V and 0 bases from J, leaving 6 bases between. Germline CDR1 reads LNHDA; CDR2 reads SQIVND (reference sequence). CDR3 length equals 12 residues. Here the CDR3 reads CASNGLNTEAFF. The CDR3 nucleotides are TGTGCCAGTAATGGGCTGAACACTGAAGCTTTCTTT.